A single T cell receptor beta chain is shown here with its context. The CDR3 contains 15 residues. Unmatched junction bases numbered 11, after V lost 7 bases and J lost 3 bases. Germline V gives CDR1 MNHEY, CDR2 SVGAGI. This record belongs to a study of blood T cell repertoires in COVID-19. Study as a whole: Samples taken during acute and convalescent COVID-19 were collected in the United States, Italy and Spain.

Methods used by the authors: Nucleated cell number was recorded as an estimate derived from reference gene primer amplification. The table came from immunoSEQ multiplex PCR; TCRdb's copy has only in-frame clones and leaves some out. The DNA was the basis for D and trimming; V, J and clone size are from that table. The sample lists around 270,000 clones, 84% occurring once. The J gene is TRBJ2-7, the V gene TRBV6-5; 8 bases are shared with TRBD2. Sample: peripheral blood. The TCR was taken from a man aged 55 to 70 with acute or convalescent COVID-19. Here the CDR3 DNA reads TGTGCCAGCACGGGCGGGGGGAGCGGGTTCTACGAGCAGTACTTC. Its protein product is CASTGGGSGFYEQYF.